The TCR beta chain under discussion was sequenced for a study of Graves' ophthalmopathy and Graves' hyperthyroidism. The sample holds many counts of this clonotype. The study amplified TCR beta CDR3 regions using RNA transcripts. Second-round multiplex PCR came after first-round RT-PCR with HTBI primers. TCRdb re-called the multiplex PCR reads with MiXCR, one entry per CDR3 protein. Counted here are around 16,000 distinct CDR3 sequences, 46% occurring once; the ten biggest clones make up about 25%. The CDR3 extends over 13 amino acids. The germline gives CDR1 SGHNT, CDR2 YYREEE (reference sequence). Germline trimming cut 0 bases from V and 6 bases from J; bases unmatched to any gene: 0.

This TCR was sampled from a woman between 35 and 50 years old with stable Graves' hyperthyroidism. The sample comprised peripheral blood. J is TRBJ2-7 and V is TRBV5-4; 10 bases align to TRBD1. The CDR3 loop is CASSLGQGAEQYF. The DNA for the CDR3 is TGTGCCAGCAGCTTGGGACAGGGGGCCGAGCAGTACTTC.